This T cell receptor (beta chain) was captured in a study of blood T cells in healthy people across ages. The second PCR ran about 6 to 11 cycles with a sample-barcoded 5' primer and J-beta primers. TCRdb re-called the 5' RACE reads through MiXCR, storing one row per CDR3 protein. Of hundreds of thousands of distinct CDR3 sequences listed, 45% to 60% are singletons. General study findings and limits: More naive CD4+ cells and higher diversity were found in long-lived than in aged donors.

This clonotype was observed a handful of times. As yet, its antigen is unknown. The germline gives CDR1 PRHDT, CDR2 FYEKMQ (reference sequence). V lost 1 base and J 9 bases, leaving 25 bases between the germline ends. The CDR3 is 18 amino acids. This TCR came from a woman of 80 years or more in good health. The V gene is TRBV13, the J gene TRBJ2-1, with D possibly being TRBD2 (7 bases). The material sequenced was blood. CDR3 protein: CASSLEGGGAPNFGEQFF. The DNA of the CDR3 is TGTGCCAGCAGCTTAGAAGGTGGGGGGGCCCCAAATTTCGGTGAGCAGTTCTTC.